These 18 T cell receptor beta chains were sequenced from one sample in a study of shared clonotypes between healthy human individuals. The protocol was immunoSEQ multiplex PCR, while the TCRdb copy is restricted to in-frame clones and leaves out a portion. The profile shows around 940,000 clones, less than 85% of them singletons. The sample comprised memory CD4+ T cells sorted from blood. Regarding subset: CD45RA-negative fraction. Receptor source: a man between 18 and 35 years old in good health.

The V gene is TRBV11-2, the J gene TRBJ1-2; 8 nucleotides agree with TRBD1. This CDR3 contains 17 residues. Trimming cost V 3 bases and J 0 bases; bases outside gene matches: 9. Germline loops: CDR1 SGHAT, CDR2 FQNNGV. The CDR3 loop is CASSLLTGAKSNYGYTF. CDR3 nucleotide sequence: TGTGCCAGCAGCTTGCTGACAGGGGCGAAATCTAACTATGGCTACACCTTC.

This clone appeared once. The genes are TRBV19 and TRBJ2-3; D unclear. This CDR3 is 15 amino acids long. In germline, CDR1 is LNHDA, CDR2 SQIVND (reference sequence). V lost 6 bases to trimming and J lost 3 bases, with 16 bases between them. CDR3 DNA sequence: TGTGCCAGTAGCCCTCTTGACTCTTTTACAGATACGCAGTATTTT. Translating it yields CASSPLDSFTDTQYF.

The chain links TRBV18 to TRBJ1-2, with a possible D match to TRBD1 (5 bases). The CDR3 consists of 12 residues. Germline CDR1 and CDR2: KGHSH and LQKENI. Trimming stripped 3 bases from V and 6 bases from J, with 8 bases between. The CDR3 protein is CASSPDRNGYTF. The CDR3 coding sequence is TGTGCCAGCTCACCCGACAGAAATGGCTACACCTTC.

The genes are TRBV4-1 and TRBJ1-3; no firm D call. The CDR3 totals 15 residues. The ends were cut back, 0 bases at V and 2 bases at J, with 8 bases in the middle. Germline V gene lookup returns CDR1 MGHRA and CDR2 YSYEKL. The CDR3 loop reads CASSQDKGAGNTIYF. The DNA of the CDR3 is TGCGCCAGCAGCCAAGATAAGGGTGCTGGAAACACCATATATTTT.

The chain employs TRBV5-6 and TRBJ1-6; no clear D gene. The CDR3 has 15 amino acids. Trimming took off 6 bases at V and 1 base at J, with 11 bases between the two ends. CDR1 SGHDT and CDR2 YYEEEE come from the germline V gene. The CDR3 loop reads CASTRGFSYNSPLHF. The DNA of the CDR3 is TGTGCCAGCACCCGGGGTTTTTCCTATAATTCACCCCTCCACTTT.

Remarks on this clone: The sample carries other DNA sequences with the same CDR3. This chain links TRBV5-1 with TRBJ2-7; D is uncertain. Per germline, CDR1 SGHRS and CDR2 YFSETQ. V was cut by 0 bases and J by 3 bases, with 7 bases left in between. CDR3 size: 13 residues. The CDR3 is CASSLGRNYEQYF. CDR3 coding DNA: TGCGCCAGCAGCTTGGGGCGGAACTACGAGCAGTACTTC. The full variable domain, in which reference TRBV5-1 and TRBJ2-7 provide the parts outside the CDR3, is KAGVTQTPRYLIKTRGQQVTLSCSPISGHRSVSWYQQTPGQGLQFLFEYFSETQRNKGNFPGRFSGRQFSNSRSEMNVSTLELGDSALYLCASSLGRNYEQYFGPGTRLTVT.

The gene calls are TRBV7-2 and TRBJ2-1, with TRBD1 identical over 8 bases. CDR1 and CDR2 from the germline V gene are SGHTA and FQGNSA. Trimming took 2 bases from V and 7 from J; bases not matched to a gene: 13. The CDR3 length is 17 residues. The CDR3 nucleotides are TGTGCCAGCAGCTTATTCTCAGGGGGCAACTCTGGGAATGAGCAGTTCTTC. This gives the protein CASSLFSGGNSGNEQFF.

In its sample, this clone was seen a few times. The rearrangement links TRBV7-2 to TRBJ1-2, with D tentatively TRBD1 (5 bases). There are 15 residues in the CDR3. Germline CDR1 SGHTA, CDR2 FQGNSA. Trimming left V 3 bases short and J 4 bases short, with 15 bases between. The CDR3, as DNA: TGTGCCAGCAGCTTGAGAGGGGAAGGGGTCTATGGCTACACCTTC. Residues: CASSLRGEGVYGYTF.

The V and J genes are TRBV5-1 and TRBJ2-1; D not certain. This CDR3 has 12 amino acids. V was cut by 3 bases and J by 10 bases, with 11 bases left in between. Germline values: CDR1 SGHRS, CDR2 YFSETQ. The CDR3 is CASSYDGTEQFF. DNA of the CDR3: TGCGCCAGCAGCTACGATGGCACCGAGCAGTTCTTC.

The rearrangement joins TRBV5-1 to TRBJ1-2, with 9 bases identical to TRBD1. This CDR3 is built from 15 residues. The J segment lost 5 bases and the V segment lost 1 base, leaving 6 bases of the junction unmatched. Germline lookup yields CDR1 SGHRS and CDR2 YFSETQ. This CDR3 reads CASSLFSDRGYGYTF. Written as DNA, the CDR3 is TGCGCCAGCAGCTTGTTTTCGGACAGGGGATATGGCTACACCTTC.

This clone turned up a few times. The rearrangement links TRBV5-1 to TRBJ1-1, with D hard to call. V lost 4 bases and J lost 5, with 6 bases in between. Germline V CDR1 and CDR2: SGHRS, YFSETQ. The CDR3 is 11 amino acids. The CDR3 DNA follows: TGCGCCAGCAGCGATCGTACTGAAGCTTTCTTT. This encodes CASSDRTEAFF.

There are many counts of this clone. V usage is TRBV28 and J usage is TRBJ2-7, with 11 bases fitting TRBD1. This CDR3 is built from 14 residues. The V segment lost 6 bases and the J segment 3 bases; nucleotides outside the gene matches: 4. Germline V gives CDR1 MDHEN, CDR2 SYDVKM. Here the CDR3 reads CASSPGTGGYEQYF. The CDR3 DNA is TGTGCCAGCAGCCCCGGGACAGGGGGCTACGAGCAGTACTTC. Filled out from reference TRBV28 and TRBJ2-7, the complete variable domain reads DVKVTQSSRYLVKRTGEKVFLECVQDMDHENMFWYRQDPGLGLRLIYFSYDVKMKEKGDIPEGYSVSREKKERFSLILESASTNQTSMYLCASSPGTGGYEQYFGPGTRLTVT.

This clone has more than one count but fewer than ten. The genes are TRBV2 and TRBJ1-2; 7 nucleotides agree with TRBD1. CDR1 is SNHLY and CDR2 is FYNNEI in the germline V gene. This CDR3 has 15 residues. With 3 bases clipped from V and 5 bases from J, the junction kept 9 bases outside the gene matches. CDR3 DNA: TGTGCCAGCAGTGATTCCAGGACAGGCATTTATGGCTACACCTTC. Encoded protein: CASSDSRTGIYGYTF. The entire variable domain, with the rest obtained from reference TRBV2 and TRBJ1-2, is as follows: EPEVTQTPSHQVTQMGQEVILRCVPISNHLYFYWYRQILGQKVEFLVSFYNNEISEKSEIFDDQFSVERPDGSNFTLKIRSTKLEDSAMYFCASSDSRTGIYGYTFGSGTRLTVV.

The rearrangement joins TRBV7-9 to TRBJ2-3; TRBD2 agrees at 8 bases. Trimming removed 2 bases from V and 1 base from J; junction bases left unmatched: 14. CDR1 and CDR2 from the germline V gene are SEHNR and FQNEAQ (reference sequence). This CDR3 comprises 19 residues. The CDR3 DNA reads TGTGCCAGCAGCTTAACGGTTTTTACTAGCGGTAGACGCACAGATACGCAGTATTTT. Amino acid sequence: CASSLTVFTSGRRTDTQYF.

This clone was recorded a few times. The rearrangement uses TRBV5-1 and TRBJ1-3; D is undetermined. Trimming pared 3 bases from V and 0 bases from J, leaving 13 bases between. CDR3 length: 16 residues. Germline V gene sequence: CDR1 SGHRS, CDR2 YFSETQ. CDR3: CASSSSGLHSGNTIYF. The DNA for the CDR3 is TGCGCCAGCAGCTCTTCCGGGCTCCACTCTGGAAACACCATATATTTT. Complete variable domain (other parts from reference TRBV5-1 and TRBJ1-3): KAGVTQTPRYLIKTRGQQVTLSCSPISGHRSVSWYQQTPGQGLQFLFEYFSETQRNKGNFPGRFSGRQFSNSRSEMNVSTLELGDSALYLCASSSSGLHSGNTIYFGEGSWLTVV.

This rearrangement joins TRBV11-2 to TRBJ2-7; 7 positions agree with TRBD2. Per the germline V gene, CDR1 is SGHAT and CDR2 is FQNNGV. V dropped 4 bases and J dropped 8; count of bases not matched to a gene: 8. This CDR3 comprises 13 residues. CDR3 coding DNA: TGTGCCAGCAGCTCCCAAAGAGCGGGGCAGCAGTACTTC. It codes for CASSSQRAGQQYF.

The V and J genes are TRBV5-6 and TRBJ2-7; D is possibly TRBD1 or TRBD2 (5 bases each). Germline V lookup: CDR1 SGHDT, CDR2 YYEEEE. V lost 1 base to trimming and J lost 4 bases, with 12 bases between them. This CDR3 is 14 amino acids long. The CDR3 nucleotides are TGTGCCAGCAGCTTGCCCGGGGCCCCATACGAGCAGTACTTC. Protein sequence: CASSLPGAPYEQYF.

Comments on this clone: The same CDR3 also results from other DNA sequences found in this sample. The chain employs TRBV5-4 and TRBJ2-3; D gene uncertain. The CDR3 totals 13 residues. Germline loops: CDR1 SGHNT, CDR2 YYREEE (reference sequence). V was pared by 0 bases and J by 2 bases, with 4 bases between. In DNA, the CDR3 is TGTGCCAGCAGCTTGGACTTCACAGATACGCAGTATTTT. Its protein product is CASSLDFTDTQYF.